The 4 T cell receptor beta chains given below trace back to one sample, sequenced in a study of T cell repertoires in cytomegalovirus infection. MiXCR, applied by TCRdb to the reads, yields one record per CDR3 protein. The sample holds some 100,000 distinct CDR3 sequences; less than 30% are singletons and the top ten take roughly 77%. Their antigen targets remain unknown. Sequences were derived from CD8+ T cells from cultured PBMCs, sampled from culture after CMV antigen stimulation. These receptors were taken from a human donor in good health (CMV status not recorded). Some clones in this sample may be carry-over from other donors' samples.

This clonotype was observed a handful of times. This sequence joins TRBV4-1 and TRBJ2-7, with D maybe TRBD2 (6 bases). Germline V gives CDR1 MGHRA, CDR2 YSYEKL. Deletions cut 3 bases from V and 5 bases from J, with 14 bases between. The CDR3 contains 14 residues. The CDR3 DNA sequence: TGCGCCAGCAGCCACGGACTAACATCAGACGAGCAGTACTTC. As protein: CASSHGLTSDEQYF.

The genes are TRBV6-2 or TRBV6-3 and TRBJ2-6; the D call may be TRBD1 or TRBD2 (5 bases each). The CDR3 contains 19 residues. Trimming removed 2 bases from V and 1 base from J, with 18 bases in between. Germline V gene lookup returns CDR1 MNHEY and CDR2 SVGEGT. The CDR3 DNA reads as TGTGCCAGCAGTTACCCCCGGGACGGATACTTTTCTGGGGCCAACGTCCTGACTTTC. Amino acids: CASSYPRDGYFSGANVLTF.

This clonotype turned up a few times. The V gene is TRBV7-8, the J gene TRBJ2-5, with D unclear. Trimming cost V 5 bases and J 5 bases, with 24 bases left between them. This CDR3 has 17 amino acids. Looked up from germline, CDR1 is SGHVS and CDR2 is FQNEAQ. CDR3 DNA: TGTGCCAGCAGCCCTGAATCCCAGGTTTCCCTGGAGGAGACCCAGTACTTC. Translated: CASSPESQVSLEETQYF.

This clonotype appeared a few times. The chain combines TRBV4-1 with TRBJ1-6; weak D call: TRBD1 (6 bases). This CDR3 region has 13 residues. Trimming shortened V by 5 bases and J by 14 bases, and 16 bases separated the two germline ends. The V gene's germline CDR1 is MGHRA and CDR2 YSYEKL. CDR3 in DNA: TGCGCCAGCAGCGAGGCCGGGGGACAAACCCTCCACTTT. This sequence encodes CASSEAGGQTLHF.